Listed below are T cell receptor beta chains from one sample, sequenced in a study of shared clonotypes between healthy human individuals. Only in-frame clones appear in the TCRdb table, and some are missing; sequencing was by immunoSEQ multiplex PCR. The sample records some 2.4 million clones, approximately 93% being singletons. Sequenced material: naive CD4+ T cells from PBMCs. The receptors come from a man between 18 and 29 years old in good health. Some clones in this sample may be carry-over from other donors' samples. CDR3s include the opening cysteine and the closing phenylalanine or tryptophan. D genes are given only for firm matches. Some rows mark clone size as missing; the rest say once, few, many or name a class of expanded clone.

d_gene: NA
j_gene: TRBJ1-2
v_gene: TRBV28
abundance: NA
CDR3nt: TGTGCCAGCAGGGGGGGAGGCTATGGCTACACCTTC
CDR3aa: CASRGGGYGYTF

d_gene: TRBD1
j_gene: TRBJ1-2
v_gene: TRBV28
abundance: NA
CDR3nt: TGTGCCAGTGGACAGGAGAACTATGGCTACACCTTC
CDR3aa: CASGQENYGYTF

d_gene: TRBD1
j_gene: TRBJ1-3
v_gene: TRBV19
abundance: NA
CDR3nt: TGTGCCAGTAGTCGGTTGGGACAGGGGTCTGGAAACACCATATATTTT
CDR3aa: CASSRLGQGSGNTIYF

d_gene: NA
j_gene: TRBJ2-7
v_gene: TRBV11-2
abundance: NA
CDR3nt: TGTGCCAGCAGCTTAGGGCGGTCGAGCTCCTACGAGCAGTACTTC
CDR3aa: CASSLGRSSSYEQYF

d_gene: NA
j_gene: TRBJ1-1
v_gene: TRBV2
abundance: NA
CDR3nt: TGTGCCAGCAGTGACGATCGGATGGACACTGAAGCTTTCTTT
CDR3aa: CASSDDRMDTEAFF

d_gene: NA
j_gene: TRBJ1-1
v_gene: TRBV2
abundance: NA
CDR3nt: TGTGCCAGCAGTGAAGGGGACGGAGCTTTCTTT
CDR3aa: CASSEGDGAFF

d_gene: TRBD1
j_gene: TRBJ1-2
v_gene: TRBV7-2
abundance: NA
CDR3nt: TGTGCCAGCAGCTTAGGGTCAAGGGACAGATATGGCTACACCTTC
CDR3aa: CASSLGSRDRYGYTF

d_gene: TRBD1
j_gene: TRBJ2-3
v_gene: TRBV5-1
abundance: NA
CDR3nt: TGCGCCAGCAGGTGGACAGGGCGTATTACAGATACGCAGTATTTT
CDR3aa: CASRWTGRITDTQYF

d_gene: NA
j_gene: TRBJ2-3
v_gene: TRBV11-2
abundance: once
CDR3nt: TGTGCCAGCACAACTTTAGGGGGGAGGGAGACAGATACGCAGTATTTT
CDR3aa: CASTTLGGRETDTQYF

d_gene: NA
j_gene: TRBJ2-3
v_gene: TRBV7-2
abundance: NA
CDR3nt: TGTGCCAGCAGCGCCCAAGTGAGCACAGATACGCAGTATTTT
CDR3aa: CASSAQVSTDTQYF

d_gene: NA
j_gene: TRBJ2-5
v_gene: TRBV15
abundance: NA
CDR3nt: TGTGCCACCAGCAGAGGGGAACGGGGGGCGACGGAGACCCAGTACTTC
CDR3aa: CATSRGERGATETQYF

d_gene: NA
j_gene: TRBJ1-1
v_gene: TRBV14
abundance: NA
CDR3nt: TGTGCCAGCAGCCAAGAGTCCAGGGTAACTTTCTTT
CDR3aa: CASSQESRVTFF

d_gene: TRBD1
j_gene: TRBJ2-7
v_gene: TRBV6-1
abundance: NA
CDR3nt: TGTGCCAGCAGTGCACAGGGGAATCCAAGGTTACGGCAGTACTTC
CDR3aa: CASSAQGNPRLRQYF

d_gene: TRBD1
j_gene: TRBJ2-1
v_gene: TRBV7-3
abundance: NA
CDR3nt: TGTGCCAGCAGCCGTGACAGGGGGGCCTACAATGAGCAGTTCTTC
CDR3aa: CASSRDRGAYNEQFF

d_gene: TRBD1
j_gene: TRBJ1-5
v_gene: TRBV2
abundance: NA
CDR3nt: TGTGCCAGCAGTGAACAACCAGGGGGCTCTCAGCCCCAGCATTTT
CDR3aa: CASSEQPGGSQPQHF

d_gene: NA
j_gene: TRBJ2-2
v_gene: TRBV30
abundance: NA
CDR3nt: TGTGCCTGGAGTAGTGGGAACACCGGGGAGCTGTTTTTT
CDR3aa: CAWSSGNTGELFF

d_gene: TRBD1
j_gene: TRBJ1-2
v_gene: TRBV7-9
abundance: NA
CDR3nt: TGTGCCAGCAGCGGACAGGCCGCTAACTATGGCTACACCTTC
CDR3aa: CASSGQAANYGYTF

d_gene: NA
j_gene: TRBJ1-1
v_gene: TRBV6-1
abundance: NA
CDR3nt: TGTGCCAGCAGTGATCCGGCAGGACCGCAGTTTTACACTGAAGCTTTCTTT
CDR3aa: CASSDPAGPQFYTEAFF

d_gene: TRBD1
j_gene: TRBJ1-2
v_gene: TRBV11-2
abundance: NA
CDR3nt: TGTGCCAGCAGCGCCCTGACAGGGGATAACTATGGCTACACCTTC
CDR3aa: CASSALTGDNYGYTF

d_gene: NA
j_gene: TRBJ2-3
v_gene: TRBV28
abundance: NA
CDR3nt: TGTGCCAGCAGCGTACAAACTCCCGGCTGGGAGTACACAGATACGCAGTATTTT
CDR3aa: CASSVQTPGWEYTDTQYF

d_gene: TRBD2
j_gene: TRBJ2-3
v_gene: TRBV5-1
abundance: NA
CDR3nt: TGCGCCAGCAGCCCGGGGGGACTCGCAGGTCTAGATACGCAGTATTTT
CDR3aa: CASSPGGLAGLDTQYF

d_gene: NA
j_gene: TRBJ2-7
v_gene: TRBV28
abundance: NA
CDR3nt: TGTGCCACCAAGCAAAACTACGAGCAGTACTTC
CDR3aa: CATKQNYEQYF